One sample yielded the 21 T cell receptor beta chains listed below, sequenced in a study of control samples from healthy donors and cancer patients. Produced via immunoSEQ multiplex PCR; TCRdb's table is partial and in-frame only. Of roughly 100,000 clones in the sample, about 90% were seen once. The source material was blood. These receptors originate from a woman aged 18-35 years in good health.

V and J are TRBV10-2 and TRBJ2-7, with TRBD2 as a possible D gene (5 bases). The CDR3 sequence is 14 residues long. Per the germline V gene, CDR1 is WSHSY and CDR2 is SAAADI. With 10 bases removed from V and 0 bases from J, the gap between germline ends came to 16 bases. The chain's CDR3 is CATVGRTSSYEQYF. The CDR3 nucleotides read TGCGCCACCGTGGGTCGTACTAGCTCCTACGAGCAGTACTTC.

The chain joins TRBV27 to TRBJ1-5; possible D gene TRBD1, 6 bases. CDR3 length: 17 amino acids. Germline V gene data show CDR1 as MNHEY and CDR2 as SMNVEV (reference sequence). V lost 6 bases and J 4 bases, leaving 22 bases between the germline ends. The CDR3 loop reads CASRPVTGTLQNQPQHF. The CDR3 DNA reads TGTGCCAGCAGGCCCGTTACCGGGACACTCCAAAATCAGCCCCAGCATTTT.

This CDR3 is CASSKGQTLQETQYF. The CDR3 region has the DNA TGTGCCAGCAGCAAAGGACAGACTCTCCAAGAGACCCAGTACTTC. The chain combines TRBV21-1 with TRBJ2-5; the table gives TRBD1 as D, unverified against the DNA. TRBV21-1 is noted as a pseudogene. The CDR3 loop spans 15 amino acids.

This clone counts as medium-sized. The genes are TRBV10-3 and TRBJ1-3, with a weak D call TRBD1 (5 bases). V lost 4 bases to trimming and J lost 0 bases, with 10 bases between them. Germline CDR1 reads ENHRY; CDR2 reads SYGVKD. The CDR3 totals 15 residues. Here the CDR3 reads CAISGDRLSGNTIYF. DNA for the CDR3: TGTGCCATCAGTGGGGACCGTCTCTCTGGAAACACCATATATTTT.

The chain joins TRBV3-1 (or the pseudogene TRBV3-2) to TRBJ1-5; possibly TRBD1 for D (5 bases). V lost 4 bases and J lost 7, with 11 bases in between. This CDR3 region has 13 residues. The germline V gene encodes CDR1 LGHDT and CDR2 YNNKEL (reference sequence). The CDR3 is CASSPPGGQPQHF. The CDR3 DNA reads TGTGCCAGCAGCCCCCCCGGGGGGCAGCCCCAGCATTTT.

CDR3 residues: CASTPTSGSWNEQFF. The CDR3 DNA reads TGTGCCAGTACCCCAACTAGCGGGTCCTGGAATGAGCAGTTCTTC. The V call is TRBV19, the J call TRBJ2-1, with TRBD2 matching 9 bases. The junction had 11 bases not matched to a gene; V was cut back by 7 bases and J by 7 bases. The CDR3 runs 15 residues. CDR1 and CDR2 (germline): LNHDA, SQIVND (reference sequence).

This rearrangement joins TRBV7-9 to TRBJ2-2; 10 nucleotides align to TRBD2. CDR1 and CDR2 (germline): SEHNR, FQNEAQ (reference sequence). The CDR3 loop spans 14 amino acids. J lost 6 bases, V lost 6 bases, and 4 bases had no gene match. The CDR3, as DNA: TGTGCCAGCAGTCTAGCGGGAGAGGCCGGGGAGCTGTTTTTT. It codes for CASSLAGEAGELFF.

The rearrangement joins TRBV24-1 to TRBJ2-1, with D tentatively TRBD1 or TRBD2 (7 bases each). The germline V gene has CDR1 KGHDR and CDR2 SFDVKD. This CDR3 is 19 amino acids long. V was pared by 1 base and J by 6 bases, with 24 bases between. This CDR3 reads CATSDLGGGGSAGSNEQFF. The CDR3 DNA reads TGTGCCACCAGTGATTTAGGGGGAGGGGGCAGTGCGGGCTCCAATGAGCAGTTCTTC.

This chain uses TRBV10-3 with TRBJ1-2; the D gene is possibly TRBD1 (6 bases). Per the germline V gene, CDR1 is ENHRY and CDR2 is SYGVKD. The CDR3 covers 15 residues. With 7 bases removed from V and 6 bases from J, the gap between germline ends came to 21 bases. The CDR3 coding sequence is TGTGCCATCACTTCGTCCGATACAGGGAGCCATGGCTACACCTTC. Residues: CAITSSDTGSHGYTF.

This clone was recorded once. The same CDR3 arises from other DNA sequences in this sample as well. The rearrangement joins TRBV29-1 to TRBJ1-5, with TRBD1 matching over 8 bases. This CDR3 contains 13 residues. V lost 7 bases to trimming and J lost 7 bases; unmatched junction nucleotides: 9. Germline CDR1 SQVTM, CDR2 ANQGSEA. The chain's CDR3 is CSAKGTGGQPQHF. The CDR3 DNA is TGCAGCGCCAAGGGGACAGGAGGCCAGCCCCAGCATTTT.

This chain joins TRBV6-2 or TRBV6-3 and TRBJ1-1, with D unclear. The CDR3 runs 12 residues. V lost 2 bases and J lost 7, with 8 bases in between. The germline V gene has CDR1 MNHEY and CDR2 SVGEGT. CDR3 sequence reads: CASSYRKLEAFF. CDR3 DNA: TGTGCCAGCAGTTACAGGAAACTTGAAGCTTTCTTT.

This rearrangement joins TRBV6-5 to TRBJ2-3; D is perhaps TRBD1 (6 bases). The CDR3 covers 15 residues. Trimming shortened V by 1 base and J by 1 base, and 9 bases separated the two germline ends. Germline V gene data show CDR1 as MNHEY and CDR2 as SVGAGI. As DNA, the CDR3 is TGTGCCAGCAGTTACTGGGGGCAACGCACAGATACGCAGTATTTT. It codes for CASSYWGQRTDTQYF.

CDR3 nucleotide sequence: TGTGCCAGCTCACCACATGGGGACAGGTCAAATTCACCCCTCCACTTT. It specifies CASSPHGDRSNSPLHF. The chain couples TRBV18 to TRBJ1-6, with 8 bases that match TRBD1. Germline V gene data show CDR1 as KGHSH and CDR2 as LQKENI. The CDR3 extends over 16 amino acids. With V trimmed by 1 base and J by 7 bases, 6 bases remained unmatched.

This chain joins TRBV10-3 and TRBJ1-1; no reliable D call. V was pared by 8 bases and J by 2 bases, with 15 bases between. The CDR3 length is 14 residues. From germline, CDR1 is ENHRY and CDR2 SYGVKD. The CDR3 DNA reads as TGTGCCATCCACAGCCGGGGTTTAAACACTGAAGCTTTCTTT. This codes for CAIHSRGLNTEAFF.

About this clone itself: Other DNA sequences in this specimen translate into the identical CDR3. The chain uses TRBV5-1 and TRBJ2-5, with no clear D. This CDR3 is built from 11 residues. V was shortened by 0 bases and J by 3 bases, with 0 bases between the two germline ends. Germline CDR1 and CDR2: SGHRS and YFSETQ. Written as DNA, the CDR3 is TGCGCCAGCAGCTTGGAAGAGACCCAGTACTTC. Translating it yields CASSLEETQYF. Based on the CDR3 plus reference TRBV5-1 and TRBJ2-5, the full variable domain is KAGVTQTPRYLIKTRGQQVTLSCSPISGHRSVSWYQQTPGQGLQFLFEYFSETQRNKGNFPGRFSGRQFSNSRSEMNVSTLELGDSALYLCASSLEETQYFGPGTRLLVL.

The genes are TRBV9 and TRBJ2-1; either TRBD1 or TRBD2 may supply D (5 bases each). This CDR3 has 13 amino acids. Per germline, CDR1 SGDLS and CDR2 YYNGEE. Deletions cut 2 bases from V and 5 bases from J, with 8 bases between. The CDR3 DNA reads TGTGCCAGCAGCGTGGGGGACCACAATGAGCAGTTCTTC. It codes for CASSVGDHNEQFF.

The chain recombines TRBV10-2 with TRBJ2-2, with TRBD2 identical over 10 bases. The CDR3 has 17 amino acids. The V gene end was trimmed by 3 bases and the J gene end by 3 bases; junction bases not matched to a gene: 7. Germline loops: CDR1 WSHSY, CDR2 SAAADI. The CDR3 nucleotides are TGCGCCAGCAGTGATCCAGCGGGAGGGCCTGACACCGGGGAGCTGTTTTTT. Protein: CASSDPAGGPDTGELFF.

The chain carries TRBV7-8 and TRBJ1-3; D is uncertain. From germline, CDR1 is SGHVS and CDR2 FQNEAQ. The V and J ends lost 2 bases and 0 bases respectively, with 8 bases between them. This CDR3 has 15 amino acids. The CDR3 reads CASSLHVLSGNTIYF. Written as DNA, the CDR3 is TGTGCCAGCAGCTTACACGTCCTCTCTGGAAACACCATATATTTT.

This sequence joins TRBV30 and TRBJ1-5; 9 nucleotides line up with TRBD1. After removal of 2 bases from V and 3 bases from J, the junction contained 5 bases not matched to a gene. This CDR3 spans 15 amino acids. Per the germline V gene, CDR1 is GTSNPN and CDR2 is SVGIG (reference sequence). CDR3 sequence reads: CAWSRGTGINQPQHF. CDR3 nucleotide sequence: TGTGCCTGGAGTAGGGGGACAGGGATCAATCAGCCCCAGCATTTT.

CDR3 sequence reads: CASSLWTSGGPRTDTQYF. Here the CDR3 DNA reads TGTGCCAGCAGCTTGTGGACTAGCGGGGGGCCCCGCACAGATACGCAGTATTTT. J is TRBJ2-3 and V is TRBV7-6; 14 nucleotides match TRBD2. Looked up from germline, CDR1 is SGHVS and CDR2 is FNYEAQ. Trimming cost V 3 bases and J 1 base; bases outside gene matches: 6. CDR3 length: 18 residues.

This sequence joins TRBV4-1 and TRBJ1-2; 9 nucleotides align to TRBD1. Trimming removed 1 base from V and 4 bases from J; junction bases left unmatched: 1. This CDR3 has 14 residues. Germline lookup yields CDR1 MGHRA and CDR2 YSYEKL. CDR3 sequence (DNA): TGCGCCAGCAGCCAAGGACAGGGGGTCTATGGCTACACCTTC. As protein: CASSQGQGVYGYTF.